A single sample is the source of the 28 T cell receptor beta chains below, sequenced in a study of blood T cell repertoires in COVID-19 (dated by TCRdb to 2018 to 2020). The library was produced with the immunoSEQ multiplex PCR assay. TCRdb took over this immuneACCESS table, retaining in-frame rearrangements with V and J assigned. Such tables are incomplete; in checked studies, under half of the missing clones stem from an unresolved V gene, and the remainder is unexplained. The table for this sample lists about 40,000 clones; 85% of them were counted only once. The ten largest clones capture roughly 13% of the sample. Material for sequencing was peripheral blood. The receptors stem from a human donor in a cohort sampled during active COVID-19.

For the CDR3, the DNA is TGTGCCAGCAGCCAATCAGCGGGGACGAACACCGGGGAGCTGTTTTTT. Its protein product is CASSQSAGTNTGELFF. The chain employs TRBV3-1 (or the pseudogene TRBV3-2) and TRBJ2-2, with TRBD2 matching over 7 bases. This CDR3 region has 16 residues. After removal of 2 bases from V and 0 bases from J, the junction contained 3 bases not matched to a gene. CDR1 and CDR2 from the germline V gene are LGHDT and YNNKEL (reference sequence).

Only a few counts were recorded for this clone. CDR3 DNA sequence: TGTGCCAGTAGCCTACAGGGGGCGTATGGCTACACCTTC. This codes for CASSLQGAYGYTF. The chain uses TRBV19 and TRBJ1-2; 9 nucleotides line up with TRBD1. The CDR3 spans 13 residues. Germline V lookup: CDR1 LNHDA, CDR2 SQIVND (reference sequence). V gave up 6 bases and J gave up 5 bases; unmatched junction bases: 4.

This rearrangement joins TRBV2 to TRBJ2-2; D is uncertain. The CDR3 runs to 13 residues. Deletions cut 0 bases from V and 8 bases from J, with 7 bases between. CDR1 is SNHLY, CDR2 FYNNEI, per germline. CDR3 sequence: CASSEAQLGELFF. The CDR3 DNA reads as TGTGCCAGCAGTGAAGCCCAACTGGGGGAGCTGTTTTTT. Filled out from reference TRBV2 and TRBJ2-2, the complete variable domain reads EPEVTQTPSHQVTQMGQEVILRCVPISNHLYFYWYRQILGQKVEFLVSFYNNEISEKSEIFDDQFSVERPDGSNFTLKIRSTKLEDSAMYFCASSEAQLGELFFGEGSRLTVL.

This chain joins TRBV27 and TRBJ1-2, with 9 bases that match TRBD1. The CDR3 sequence is 14 residues long. Germline V gives CDR1 MNHEY, CDR2 SMNVEV (reference sequence). Trimming removed 6 bases from V and 4 bases from J; junction bases left unmatched: 6. DNA for the CDR3: TGTGCCAGCAGGTCCTCGGGACAGGGCTATGGCTACACCTTC. This gives the protein CASRSSGQGYGYTF.

The chain is built from TRBV5-1 and TRBJ2-2; the D gene is possibly TRBD1 (5 bases). V dropped 3 bases and J dropped 0 bases, with 18 bases sitting between them. The germline CDR1 and CDR2 sequences are SGHRS and YFSETQ. The CDR3 runs 18 residues. The CDR3 DNA sequence: TGCGCCAGCAGCTCGGGCCAGGGCAGATCCGCGAACACCGGGGAGCTGTTTTTT. Its translation: CASSSGQGRSANTGELFF.

The genes are TRBV5-1 and TRBJ2-5; weak D call: TRBD2 (5 bases). The CDR3 sequence is 14 residues long. Germline V gives CDR1 SGHRS, CDR2 YFSETQ. V shed 0 bases and J shed 1 base, with 7 bases lying between them. The CDR3 loop reads CASSLADFQETQYF. CDR3 nucleotide sequence: TGCGCCAGCAGCTTGGCGGACTTCCAAGAGACCCAGTACTTC.

The chain couples TRBV29-1 to TRBJ1-1, with 7 bases aligning to TRBD1. CDR3 length equals 12 residues. V was clipped by 7 bases and J by 4 bases; unmatched bases: 6. Germline lookup yields CDR1 SQVTM and CDR2 ANQGSEA. This CDR3 is CSAGTERTEAFF. DNA of the CDR3: TGCAGCGCGGGGACAGAACGCACTGAAGCTTTCTTT.

This sequence joins TRBV18 and TRBJ2-5; perhaps TRBD1 as D (7 bases). CDR3 length: 14 residues. The ends were cut back, 3 bases at V and 5 bases at J, with 13 bases in the middle. From germline, CDR1 is KGHSH and CDR2 LQKENI. The CDR3 loop reads CASSPPTGRETQYF. CDR3 DNA: TGTGCCAGCTCACCTCCGACAGGGAGGGAGACCCAGTACTTC.

The chain has TRBV25-1 and TRBJ1-2; D not resolved. The V end was cut by 2 bases, the J end by 2 bases, with 6 bases between. Germline assignment: CDR1 MGHDK and CDR2 SYGVNS. This CDR3 comprises 13 residues. The CDR3, as DNA: TGTGCCAGCAGTGAAAGAGTCAACTATGGCTACACCTTC. Amino acid sequence: CASSERVNYGYTF.

The J gene is TRBJ1-2, the V gene TRBV5-6, with TRBD1 matching over 8 bases. This CDR3 is built from 15 residues. The trim removed 5 bases at V and 8 bases at J, leaving 14 bases unmatched. CDR1 SGHDT and CDR2 YYEEEE come from the germline V gene. DNA for the CDR3: TGTGCCAGCAGTTTGTGGAACAGGGGGACGGAAGGCTACACCTTC. It encodes CASSLWNRGTEGYTF.

The sample holds one count of this clone. This CDR3 is CASSRTGYNEQFF. DNA for the CDR3: TGTGCCAGCAGCCGGACAGGATACAATGAGCAGTTCTTC. This chain joins TRBV6-5 and TRBJ2-1, with 7 bases identical to TRBD1. The germline gives CDR1 MNHEY, CDR2 SVGAGI. The CDR3 is 13 amino acids. The J segment lost 4 bases and the V segment lost 6 bases, leaving 3 bases of the junction unmatched.

J is TRBJ2-5 and V is TRBV11-2, with unresolved D. Germline V gene lookup returns CDR1 SGHAT and CDR2 FQNNGV. Deletions cut 1 base from V and 5 bases from J, with 11 bases between. The CDR3 has 14 amino acids. DNA of the CDR3: TGTGCCAGCAGCTTAGGACTGGCCGCGGAGACCCAGTACTTC. Its translation: CASSLGLAAETQYF.

The chain carries TRBV5-1 and TRBJ1-1, with D tentatively TRBD1 (6 bases). V gave up 8 bases and J gave up 4 bases, with 18 bases separating them. The length of the CDR3 is 14 residues. CDR1 is SGHRS and CDR2 is YFSETQ in the germline V gene. The CDR3 DNA sequence: TGCGCCAGTTCAGGCGGGGGCTCGGGCACTGAAGCTTTCTTT. Protein: CASSGGGSGTEAFF. The full variable domain, rest sourced from reference TRBV5-1 and TRBJ1-1, is KAGVTQTPRYLIKTRGQQVTLSCSPISGHRSVSWYQQTPGQGLQFLFEYFSETQRNKGNFPGRFSGRQFSNSRSEMNVSTLELGDSALYLCASSGGGSGTEAFFGQGTRLTVV.

The chain employs TRBV4-1 and TRBJ2-7; possibly TRBD1 for D (5 bases). This CDR3 is 14 amino acids long. V shed 5 bases and J shed 4 bases, with 15 bases lying between them. CDR1 and CDR2 (germline): MGHRA, YSYEKL. The chain's CDR3 is CASSARASRYEQYF. CDR3 sequence (DNA): TGCGCCAGCAGCGCCAGGGCGTCCCGTTACGAGCAGTACTTC.

This clone was seen once. The chain couples TRBV3-1 (or the pseudogene TRBV3-2) to TRBJ1-5; unclear D gene. The CDR3 consists of 13 residues. V dropped 3 bases and J dropped 6 bases, with 9 bases sitting between them. CDR1 is LGHDT and CDR2 is YNNKEL in the germline V gene (reference sequence). The CDR3 here is CASSHMVLQPQHF. The CDR3 DNA sequence: TGTGCCAGCAGCCATATGGTACTTCAGCCCCAGCATTTT.

This rearrangement joins TRBV2 to TRBJ2-2; a weak D match, TRBD1 (5 bases). This CDR3 is 14 amino acids long. Trimming cost V 4 bases and J 4 bases, with 10 bases left between them. The germline V gene encodes CDR1 SNHLY and CDR2 FYNNEI. In DNA, the CDR3 is TGTGCCAGCAGTGCTCAGGGTGCCACCGGGGAGCTGTTTTTT. Amino acids: CASSAQGATGELFF.

J is TRBJ2-1 and V is TRBV6-5; D gene uncertain. Looked up from germline, CDR1 is MNHEY and CDR2 is SVGAGI. This CDR3 has 11 amino acids. Between the trimmed V and J ends, which lost 8 bases and 8 bases, there was a span of 10 bases. CDR3 residues: CASARNDEQFF. The DNA for the CDR3 is TGTGCCAGCGCGAGGAATGATGAGCAGTTCTTC.

This chain connects TRBV11-2 to TRBJ2-3, with D possibly being TRBD2 (6 bases). Germline CDR1 and CDR2: SGHAT and FQNNGV. V lost 4 bases and J lost 6, with 14 bases in between. CDR3 length equals 14 residues. CDR3 sequence (DNA): TGTGCCAGCAGCTCCAGGCGGCTAGCGGATACGCAGTATTTT. As protein: CASSSRRLADTQYF.

The rearrangement uses TRBV29-1 and TRBJ2-2; 9 bases are a match to TRBD1. From germline, CDR1 is SQVTM and CDR2 ANQGSEA. V lost 6 bases to trimming and J lost 6 bases; unmatched junction nucleotides: 11. The CDR3 covers 15 residues. CDR3 sequence reads: CSVGPGQGFSGELFF. The CDR3 coding sequence is TGCAGCGTGGGTCCGGGACAGGGTTTTTCCGGGGAGCTGTTTTTT.

This clone came up once. The V call is TRBV5-1, the J call TRBJ2-1; a possible D gene is TRBD2 (5 bases). In germline, CDR1 is SGHRS, CDR2 YFSETQ. The germline V and J ends were trimmed by 5 bases and 0 bases, with 12 bases remaining between them. The CDR3 is made up of 15 amino acids. CDR3: CASRNSGSSYNEQFF. CDR3 DNA: TGCGCCAGCAGAAATTCGGGGAGCTCCTACAATGAGCAGTTCTTC.

A note on this clone: Mismatch with germline at one junction end may stem from a read error. This chain uses TRBV11-3 with TRBJ2-2, with D tentatively TRBD1 (6 bases). This CDR3 has 16 residues. Per the germline V gene, CDR1 is SGHNT and CDR2 is YENEEA. The CDR3 loop is CASRLGGSGNTGELFF. CDR3 sequence (DNA): TGTGCCAGCAGATTAGGGGGATCGGGAAACACCGGGGAGCTGTTTTTT.

The chain is built from TRBV29-1 and TRBJ2-2; 14 bases map to TRBD2. Unmatched junction bases numbered 7, after V lost 6 bases and J lost 7 bases. CDR3 length: 15 residues. CDR1 is SQVTM, CDR2 ANQGSEA, per germline. CDR3 DNA: TGCAGCGTGCGGACTAGCGGGGGGACGGACGGGGAGCTGTTTTTT. Its protein product is CSVRTSGGTDGELFF.

The J gene is TRBJ1-4, the V gene TRBV4-1, with 8 bases fitting TRBD1. The CDR3 loop spans 15 amino acids. CDR1 and CDR2 from the germline V gene are MGHRA and YSYEKL. The V segment lost 8 bases and the J segment 3 bases; nucleotides outside the gene matches: 8. The CDR3 sequence is CASGMTGDANEKLFF. CDR3 nucleotide sequence: TGCGCCAGCGGGATGACAGGGGATGCTAATGAAAAACTGTTTTTT.

The J gene is TRBJ2-7, the V gene TRBV23-1, with a possible D match to TRBD2 (6 bases). TRBV23-1 is marked as an open reading frame, function uncertain. Trimming left V 0 bases short and J 2 bases short, with 23 bases between. The CDR3 consists of 19 residues. The CDR3 nucleotides read TGCGCCAGCAGTCAATCGGCGGCTGCCGGGCGGCGGAGGGCCTACGAGCAGTACTTC. Protein: CASSQSAAAGRRRAYEQYF.

This chain joins TRBV14 and TRBJ1-3, with unresolved D. From germline, CDR1 is SGHDN and CDR2 FVKESK. CDR3 length: 15 residues. V lost 3 bases to trimming and J lost 0 bases, with 9 bases between them. The CDR3 spells CASSQSGYSGNTIYF. In DNA, the CDR3 is TGTGCCAGCAGCCAGTCAGGTTACTCTGGAAACACCATATATTTT.

Only one count was recorded for this clone. The chain recombines TRBV6-2 or TRBV6-3 with TRBJ2-1; D might be TRBD2 (6 bases). The V gene's germline CDR1 is MNHEY and CDR2 SVGEGT. Trimming shortened V by 5 bases and J by 12 bases, and 17 bases separated the two germline ends. The CDR3 is 13 residues long. CDR3 nucleotide sequence: TGTGCCAGCAGTCGCCCCCCCACGGAGGGGCAGTTCTTC. Its translation is CASSRPPTEGQFF.

V usage is TRBV4-1 and J usage is TRBJ2-7; 11 bases agree with TRBD1. The CDR3 runs to 13 residues. Germline V gene lookup returns CDR1 MGHRA and CDR2 YSYEKL. Trimming at V came to 6 bases and at J to 6 bases, leaving 4 bases not matched to a gene. CDR3 bases: TGCGCCAGCAGTAGGGACAGGGGGAGCGAGCAGTACTTC. It yields the protein CASSRDRGSEQYF.

The chain has TRBV5-1 and TRBJ1-1, with 7 bases that match TRBD1. The V gene end was trimmed by 6 bases and the J gene end by 3 bases; junction bases not matched to a gene: 11. The CDR3 is 15 residues long. The germline V gene has CDR1 SGHRS and CDR2 YFSETQ. The CDR3 region has the DNA TGCGCCAGCACGAGGGACCCGCAGGGGGACACTGAAGCTTTCTTT. This encodes CASTRDPQGDTEAFF.